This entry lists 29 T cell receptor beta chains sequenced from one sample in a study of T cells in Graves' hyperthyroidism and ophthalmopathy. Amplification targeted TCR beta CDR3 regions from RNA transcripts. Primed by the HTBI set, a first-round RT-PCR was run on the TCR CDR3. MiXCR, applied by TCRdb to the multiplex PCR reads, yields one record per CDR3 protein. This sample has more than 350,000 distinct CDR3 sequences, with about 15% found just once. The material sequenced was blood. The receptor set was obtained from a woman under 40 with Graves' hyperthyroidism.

The CDR3 DNA sequence: TGCAGTGCCAGGACTAGTGGCGAGCAGTACTTC. Amino acids: CSARTSGEQYF. This sequence joins TRBV20-1 and TRBJ2-7; 7 nucleotides match TRBD2. The CDR3 sequence is 11 residues long. After removal of 6 bases from V and 6 bases from J, the junction contained 5 bases not matched to a gene. Germline V gene data show CDR1 as DFQATT and CDR2 as SNEGSKA (reference sequence).

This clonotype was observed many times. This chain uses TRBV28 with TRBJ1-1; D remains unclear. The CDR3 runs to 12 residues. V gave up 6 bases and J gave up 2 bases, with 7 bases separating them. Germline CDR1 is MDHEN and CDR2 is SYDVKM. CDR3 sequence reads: CASRVSNTEAFF. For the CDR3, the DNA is TGTGCCAGCAGGGTCAGTAACACTGAAGCTTTCTTT.

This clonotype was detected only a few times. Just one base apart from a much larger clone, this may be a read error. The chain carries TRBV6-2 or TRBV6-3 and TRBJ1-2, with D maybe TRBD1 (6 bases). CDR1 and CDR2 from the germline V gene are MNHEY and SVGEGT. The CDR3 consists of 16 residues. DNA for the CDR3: TGTGCCAGCAGCCAAGGAGGACAGTCCGCTAACTATGGCCACACCTTC. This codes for CASSQGGQSANYGHTF.

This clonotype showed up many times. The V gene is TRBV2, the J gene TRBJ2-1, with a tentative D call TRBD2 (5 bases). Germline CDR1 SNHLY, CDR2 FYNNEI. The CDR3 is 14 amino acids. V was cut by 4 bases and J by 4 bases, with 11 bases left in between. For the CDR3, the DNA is TGTGCCAGCAGTGGATTGCGGGCTTACAATGAGCAGTTCTTC. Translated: CASSGLRAYNEQFF.

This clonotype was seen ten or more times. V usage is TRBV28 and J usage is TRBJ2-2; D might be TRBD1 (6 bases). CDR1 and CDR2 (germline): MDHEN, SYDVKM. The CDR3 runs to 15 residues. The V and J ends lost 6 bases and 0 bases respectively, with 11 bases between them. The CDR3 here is CASRRDTANTGELFF. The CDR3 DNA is TGTGCCAGCAGAAGGGACACAGCGAACACCGGGGAGCTGTTTTTT.

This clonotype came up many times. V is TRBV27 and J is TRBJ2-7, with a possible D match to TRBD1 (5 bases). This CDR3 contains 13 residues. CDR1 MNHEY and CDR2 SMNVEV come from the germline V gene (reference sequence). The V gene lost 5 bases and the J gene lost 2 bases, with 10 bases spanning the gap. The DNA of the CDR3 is TGTGCCAGCAGTGCAGGGATAGCCTACGAGCAGTACTTC. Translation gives CASSAGIAYEQYF.

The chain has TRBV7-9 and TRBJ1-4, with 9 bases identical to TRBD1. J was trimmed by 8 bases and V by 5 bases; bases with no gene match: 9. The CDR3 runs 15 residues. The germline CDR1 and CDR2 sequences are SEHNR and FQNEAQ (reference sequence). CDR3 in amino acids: CASSPADRGEEKLFF. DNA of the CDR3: TGTGCCAGCAGCCCGGCGGACAGGGGAGAAGAAAAACTGTTTTTT.

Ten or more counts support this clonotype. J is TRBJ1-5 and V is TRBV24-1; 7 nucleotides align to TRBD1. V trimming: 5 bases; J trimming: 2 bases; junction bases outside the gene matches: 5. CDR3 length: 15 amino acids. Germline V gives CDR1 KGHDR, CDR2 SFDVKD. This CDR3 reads CATSVTGSGNQPQHF. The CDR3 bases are TGTGCCACCAGTGTGACAGGGAGTGGCAATCAGCCCCAGCATTTT.

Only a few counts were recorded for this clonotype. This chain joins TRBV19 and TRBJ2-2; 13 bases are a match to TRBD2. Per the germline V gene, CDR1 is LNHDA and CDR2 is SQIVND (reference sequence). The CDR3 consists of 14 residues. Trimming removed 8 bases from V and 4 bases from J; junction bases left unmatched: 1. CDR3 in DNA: TGTGCCAGTTGGACTAGCGGGGGCACCGGGGAGCTGTTTTTT. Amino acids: CASWTSGGTGELFF.

The CDR3 nucleotides are TGCGCCAGCAGCTTCCCCCTAAGCTCCTACAATGAGCAGTTCTTC. As protein: CASSFPLSSYNEQFF. The chain links TRBV5-1 to TRBJ2-1; D unresolved. V lost 2 bases to trimming and J lost 0 bases, with 9 bases between them. In germline, CDR1 is SGHRS, CDR2 YFSETQ. The CDR3 totals 15 residues.

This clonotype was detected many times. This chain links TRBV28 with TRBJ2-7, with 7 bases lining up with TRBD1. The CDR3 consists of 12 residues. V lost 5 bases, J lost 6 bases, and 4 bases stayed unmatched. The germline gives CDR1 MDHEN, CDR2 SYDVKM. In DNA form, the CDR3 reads TGTGCCAGCAGTACAGGGGTTCGCGAGCAGTACTTC. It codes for CASSTGVREQYF.

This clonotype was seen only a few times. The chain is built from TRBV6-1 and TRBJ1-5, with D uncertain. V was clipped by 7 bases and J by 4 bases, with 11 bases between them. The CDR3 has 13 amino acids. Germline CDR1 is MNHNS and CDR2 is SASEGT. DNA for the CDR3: TGTGCCAGCAAGGGCCGTCCTAATCAGCCCCAGCATTTT. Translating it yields CASKGRPNQPQHF.

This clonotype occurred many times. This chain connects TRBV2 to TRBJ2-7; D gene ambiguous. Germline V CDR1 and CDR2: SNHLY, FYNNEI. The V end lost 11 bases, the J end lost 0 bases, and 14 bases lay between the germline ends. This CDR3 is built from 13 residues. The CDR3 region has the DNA TGTGCCTGCAAAGGGTTAGCCTCCTACGAGCAGTACTTC. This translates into CACKGLASYEQYF. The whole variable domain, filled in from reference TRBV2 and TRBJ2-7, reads EPEVTQTPSHQVTQMGQEVILRCVPISNHLYFYWYRQILGQKVEFLVSFYNNEISEKSEIFDDQFSVERPDGSNFTLKIRSTKLEDSAMYFCACKGLASYEQYFGPGTRLTVT.

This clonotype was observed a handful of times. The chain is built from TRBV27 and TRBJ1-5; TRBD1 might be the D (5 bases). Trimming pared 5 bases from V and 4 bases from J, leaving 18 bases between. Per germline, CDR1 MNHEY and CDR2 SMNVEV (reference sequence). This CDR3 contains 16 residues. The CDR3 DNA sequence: TGTGCCAGCAGTCCGCTGCCGGGACGGACAAATCAGCCCCAGCATTTT. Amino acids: CASSPLPGRTNQPQHF.

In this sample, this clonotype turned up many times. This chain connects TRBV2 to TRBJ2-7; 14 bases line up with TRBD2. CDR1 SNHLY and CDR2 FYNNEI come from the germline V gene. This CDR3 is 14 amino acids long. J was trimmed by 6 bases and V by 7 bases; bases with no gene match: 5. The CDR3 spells CASTPGLAGVEQYF. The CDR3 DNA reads TGTGCCAGCACTCCGGGACTAGCGGGAGTCGAGCAGTACTTC.

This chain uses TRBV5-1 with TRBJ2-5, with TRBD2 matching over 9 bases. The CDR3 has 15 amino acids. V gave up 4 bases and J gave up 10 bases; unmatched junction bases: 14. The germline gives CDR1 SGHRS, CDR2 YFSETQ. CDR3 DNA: TGCGCCAGCAGCCCCGGGGGTAGCGGGAGTGGTATCCAGTACTTC. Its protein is CASSPGGSGSGIQYF.

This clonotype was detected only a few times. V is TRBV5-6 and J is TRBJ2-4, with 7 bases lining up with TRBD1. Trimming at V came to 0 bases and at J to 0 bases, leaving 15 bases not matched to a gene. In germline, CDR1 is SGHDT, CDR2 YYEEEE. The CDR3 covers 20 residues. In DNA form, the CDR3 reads TGTGCCAGCAGCTTGGACCGATTTGGACAGGCTCCGCTAGCCAAAAACATTCAGTACTTC. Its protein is CASSLDRFGQAPLAKNIQYF.

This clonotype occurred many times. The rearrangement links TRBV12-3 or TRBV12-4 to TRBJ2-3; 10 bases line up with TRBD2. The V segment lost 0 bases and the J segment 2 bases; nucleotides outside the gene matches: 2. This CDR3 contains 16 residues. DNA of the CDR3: TGTGCCAGCAGTTTAGCGCTAGCGGGAGCCACAGATACGCAGTATTTT. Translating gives CASSLALAGATDTQYF.

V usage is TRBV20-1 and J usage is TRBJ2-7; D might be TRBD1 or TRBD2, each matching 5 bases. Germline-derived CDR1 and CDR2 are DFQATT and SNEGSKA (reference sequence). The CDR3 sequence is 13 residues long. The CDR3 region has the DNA TGCACCCCAAGGGACCCCCCTGACTACGAGCAGTACTTC. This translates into CTPRDPPDYEQYF.

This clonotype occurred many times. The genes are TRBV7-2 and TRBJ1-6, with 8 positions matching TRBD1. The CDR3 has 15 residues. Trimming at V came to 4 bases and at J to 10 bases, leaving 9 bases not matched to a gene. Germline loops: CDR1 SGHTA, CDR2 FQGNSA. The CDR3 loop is CASSSLPGGSSPLHF. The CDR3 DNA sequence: TGTGCCAGCAGCTCTCTCCCAGGGGGCTCCTCACCCCTCCACTTT.

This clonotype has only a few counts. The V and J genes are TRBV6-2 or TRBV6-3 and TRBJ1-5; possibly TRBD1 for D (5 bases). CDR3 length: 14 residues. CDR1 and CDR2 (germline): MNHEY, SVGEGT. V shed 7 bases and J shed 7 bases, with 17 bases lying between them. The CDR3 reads CASTNGAGWQPQHF. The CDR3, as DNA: TGTGCCAGCACTAATGGGGCCGGGTGGCAGCCCCAGCATTTT.

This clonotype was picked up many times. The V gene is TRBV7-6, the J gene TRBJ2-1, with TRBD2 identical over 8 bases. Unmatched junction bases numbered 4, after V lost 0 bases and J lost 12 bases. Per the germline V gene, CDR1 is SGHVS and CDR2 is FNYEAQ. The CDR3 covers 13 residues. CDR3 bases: TGTGCCAGCAGCTTAGCGCAGGCGGGAGGGCAGTTCTTC. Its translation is CASSLAQAGGQFF.

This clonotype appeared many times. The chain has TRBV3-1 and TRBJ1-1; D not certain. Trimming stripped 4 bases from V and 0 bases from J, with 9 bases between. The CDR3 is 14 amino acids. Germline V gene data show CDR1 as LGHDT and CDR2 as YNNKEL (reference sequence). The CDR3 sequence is CASSREALNTEAFF. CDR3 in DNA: TGTGCCAGCAGCCGTGAGGCATTGAACACTGAAGCTTTCTTT.

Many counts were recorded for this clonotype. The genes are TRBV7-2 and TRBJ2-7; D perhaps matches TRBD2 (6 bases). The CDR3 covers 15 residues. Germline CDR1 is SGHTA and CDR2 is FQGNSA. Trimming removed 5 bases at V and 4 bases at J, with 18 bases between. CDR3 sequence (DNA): TGTGCCAGCAGCGGCGGGATGGGACCCGCATACGAGCAGTACTTC. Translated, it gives CASSGGMGPAYEQYF. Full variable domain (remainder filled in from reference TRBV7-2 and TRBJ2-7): GAGVSQSPSNKVTEKGKDVELRCDPISGHTALYWYRQSLGQGLEFLIYFQGNSAPDKSGLPSDRFSAERTGGSVSTLTIQRTQQEDSAVYLCASSGGMGPAYEQYFGPGTRLTVT.

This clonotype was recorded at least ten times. CDR3 nucleotides: TGTGCCAGCAGCGACTTCGAGGCCCAGTACTTC. As protein: CASSDFEAQYF. This chain joins TRBV2 and TRBJ2-5, with D unresolved. V was trimmed by 6 bases and J by 9 bases, leaving 11 bases between them. Germline CDR1 and CDR2: SNHLY and FYNNEI. The CDR3 is 11 residues long.

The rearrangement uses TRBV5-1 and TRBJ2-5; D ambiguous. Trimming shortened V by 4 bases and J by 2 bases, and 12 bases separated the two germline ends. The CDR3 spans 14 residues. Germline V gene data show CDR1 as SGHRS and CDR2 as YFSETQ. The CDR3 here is CASSLLGRQETQYF. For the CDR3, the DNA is TGCGCCAGCAGCCTCCTAGGAAGACAAGAGACCCAGTACTTC.

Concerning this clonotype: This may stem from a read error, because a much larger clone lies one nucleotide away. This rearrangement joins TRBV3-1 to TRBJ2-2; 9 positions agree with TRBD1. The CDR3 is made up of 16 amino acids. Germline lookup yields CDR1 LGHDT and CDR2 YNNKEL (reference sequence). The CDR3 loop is CASSRDRELNTGGLFF. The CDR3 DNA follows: TGTGCCAGCAGCCGGGACAGGGAACTGAACACCGGGGGGCTGTTTTTT.

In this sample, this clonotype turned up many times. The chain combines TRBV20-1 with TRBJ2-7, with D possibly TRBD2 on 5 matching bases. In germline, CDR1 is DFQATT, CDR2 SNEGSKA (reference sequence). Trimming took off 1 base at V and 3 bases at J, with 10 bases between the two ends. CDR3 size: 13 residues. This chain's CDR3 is CSARAGGFYEQYF. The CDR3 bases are TGCAGTGCTAGAGCCGGAGGTTTCTACGAGCAGTACTTC.

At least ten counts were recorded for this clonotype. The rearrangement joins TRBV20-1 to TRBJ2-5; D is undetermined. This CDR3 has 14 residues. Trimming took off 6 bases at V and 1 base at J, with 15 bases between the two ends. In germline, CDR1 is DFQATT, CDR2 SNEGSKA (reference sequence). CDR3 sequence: CSAPIQTRQETQYF. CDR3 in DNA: TGCAGTGCCCCGATACAGACCCGCCAAGAGACCCAGTACTTC.